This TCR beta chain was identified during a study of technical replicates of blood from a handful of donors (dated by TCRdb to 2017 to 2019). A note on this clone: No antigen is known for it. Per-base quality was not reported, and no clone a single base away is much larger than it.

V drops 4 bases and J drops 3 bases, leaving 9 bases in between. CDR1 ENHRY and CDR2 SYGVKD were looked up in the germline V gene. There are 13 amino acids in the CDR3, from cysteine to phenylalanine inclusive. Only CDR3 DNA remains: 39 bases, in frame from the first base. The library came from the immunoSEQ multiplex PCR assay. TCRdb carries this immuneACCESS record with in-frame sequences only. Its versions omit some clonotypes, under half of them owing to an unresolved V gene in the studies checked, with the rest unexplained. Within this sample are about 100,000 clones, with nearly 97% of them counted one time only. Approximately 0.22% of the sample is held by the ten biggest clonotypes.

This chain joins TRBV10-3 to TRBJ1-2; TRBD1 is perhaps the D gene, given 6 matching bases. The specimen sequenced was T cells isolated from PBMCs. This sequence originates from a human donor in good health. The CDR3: CAISVDSYYGYTF. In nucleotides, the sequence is TGTGCCATCAGTGTGGACAGCTACTATGGCTACACCTTC.